This TCR beta chain was documented in a study of radiotherapy plus CTLA-4 blockade in lung cancer. This clone has just one count. The CDR3 length is 15 residues. CDR1 and CDR2 (germline): SNHLY, FYNNEI. Losses at the gene ends were 2 bases for V and 3 bases for J; bases not matched to a gene: 4. Data came from immunoSEQ multiplex PCR; TCRdb stores just in-frame clones and leaves some out. The sample has around 82,000 clones, more than 60% seen once. This TCR came from a human donor with non-small cell lung cancer whose response to radiotherapy plus ipilimumab could not be evaluated. Some clones in this sample may be carry-over from other donors' samples. Sequenced material: peripheral blood, taken from a patient treated with radiotherapy plus ipilimumab. The chain is built from TRBV2 and TRBJ1-5, with TRBD1 matching 7 bases. DNA of the CDR3: TGTGCCAGCAGTGAATACAGGGGATACAATCAGCCCCAGCATTTT. It yields the protein CASSEYRGYNQPQHF.